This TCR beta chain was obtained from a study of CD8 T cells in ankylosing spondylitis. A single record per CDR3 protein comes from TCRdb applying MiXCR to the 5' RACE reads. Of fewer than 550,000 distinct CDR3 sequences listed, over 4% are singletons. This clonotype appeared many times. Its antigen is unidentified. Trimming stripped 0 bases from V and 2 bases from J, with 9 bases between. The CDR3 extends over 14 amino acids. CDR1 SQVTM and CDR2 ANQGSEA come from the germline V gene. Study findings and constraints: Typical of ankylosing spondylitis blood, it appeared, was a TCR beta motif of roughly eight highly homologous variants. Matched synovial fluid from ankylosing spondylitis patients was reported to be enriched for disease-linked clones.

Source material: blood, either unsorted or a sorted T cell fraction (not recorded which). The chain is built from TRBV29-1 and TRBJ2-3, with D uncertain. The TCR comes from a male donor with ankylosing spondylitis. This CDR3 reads CSVEDNDNTDTQYF. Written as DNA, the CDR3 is TGCAGCGTTGAAGACAATGACAACACAGATACGCAGTATTTT.